This is a list of T cell receptor beta chains from one sample in a study of T cell responses to AZD1222 COVID-19 vaccine. Sequencing was performed with immunoSEQ multiplex PCR; in TCRdb, only in-frame clones are kept and a portion is missing. The sample yields some 100,000 clones, roughly 86% seen once. The material was peripheral blood, obtained 28 days after the second AZD1222 dose. These receptors originate from an adult who received the AZD1222 COVID-19 vaccine. Each CDR3 is given with its conserved first and last residue. A D gene is named only where the DNA matches it firmly. Expanded clones get a size class; other rows say once, few or many, or leave the size out.

j_call,d_call,clone_size,v_call,cdr3_nt,cdr3_aa
TRBJ1-1,NA,few,TRBV6-1,TGTGCCAGCAGTTATGGTCAGAACACTGAAGCTTTCTTT,CASSYGQNTEAFF
TRBJ2-7,NA,NA,TRBV27,TGTGCCAGCAGGGACCGGTACTACGAGCAGTACTTC,CASRDRYYEQYF
TRBJ1-2,NA,NA,TRBV4-3,TGCGCCAGCTCAAGCACAGGGACCTCAGGAGGCTACACCTTC,CASSSTGTSGGYTF
TRBJ2-1,TRBD1,NA,TRBV13,TGTGCCAGCAGCCCAAATGACAGGGCCCTGAGCTCCTACAATGAGCAGTTCTTC,CASSPNDRALSSYNEQFF
TRBJ1-1,NA,NA,TRBV14,TGTGCCAGCAGCCAAGGGAGTGAAGCTTTCTTT,CASSQGSEAFF
TRBJ2-7,TRBD2,NA,TRBV18,TGTGCCAGCTCACCGACTAGCGGGGGGGTCCAACTGTATGAGCAGTACTTC,CASSPTSGGVQLYEQYF
TRBJ2-7,NA,NA,TRBV28,TGTGCCAGCAGTTTAGCAGTTAGCGGATACGAGCAGTACTTC,CASSLAVSGYEQYF
TRBJ2-7,NA,NA,TRBV4-1,TGCGCCAGCAGCCAAGAAGGCGGGCCGAGTTACGAGCAGTACTTC,CASSQEGGPSYEQYF
TRBJ1-2,NA,once,TRBV7-2,TGTGCCAGCAGCTTAGATGGGACCTTCGGCGGCTATGGCTACACCTTC,CASSLDGTFGGYGYTF
TRBJ2-5,NA,NA,TRBV15,TGTGCCACCAGCAGAGATAAAGAGACCCAGTACTTC,CATSRDKETQYF
TRBJ2-3,NA,NA,TRBV24-1,TGTGCCACCAGTGATTGGAAGGGGGCGGGAGCCACAGATACGCAGTATTTT,CATSDWKGAGATDTQYF
TRBJ2-5,TRBD1,NA,TRBV19,TGTGCCAGTAAGGTACAGGGGGCTGGGGAGACCCAGTACTTC,CASKVQGAGETQYF
TRBJ1-3,NA,once,TRBV12-3/TRBV12-4,TGTGCCAGCAGTTCCCTCGACATCTTCGCCATATATTTT,CASSSLDIFAIYF
TRBJ1-1,TRBD1,NA,TRBV19,TGTGCCAGTAGGCGGACAGGAGACACTGAAGCTTTCTTT,CASRRTGDTEAFF
TRBJ2-5,NA,NA,TRBV6-5,TGTGCCAGCAGAGGGACGTTCGAGACCCAGTACTTC,CASRGTFETQYF
TRBJ2-3,NA,once,TRBV29-1,TGCAGCGTCAGACAGAGACCCCCCCGGGGGCCCCTTAGAATGGATACGCAGTATTTT,CSVRQRPPRGPLRMDTQYF